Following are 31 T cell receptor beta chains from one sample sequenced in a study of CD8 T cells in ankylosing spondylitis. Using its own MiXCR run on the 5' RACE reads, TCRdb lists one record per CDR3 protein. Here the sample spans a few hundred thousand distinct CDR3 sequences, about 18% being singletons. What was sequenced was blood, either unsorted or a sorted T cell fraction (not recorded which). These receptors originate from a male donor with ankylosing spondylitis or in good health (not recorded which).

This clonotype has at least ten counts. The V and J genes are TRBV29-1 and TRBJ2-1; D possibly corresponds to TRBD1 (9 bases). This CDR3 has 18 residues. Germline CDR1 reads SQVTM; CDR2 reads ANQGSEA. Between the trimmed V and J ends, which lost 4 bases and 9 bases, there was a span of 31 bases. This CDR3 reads CSVVWDRVSSGSKFEQFF. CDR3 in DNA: TGCAGCGTTGTATGGGACAGGGTGTCCAGCGGGAGTAAATTTGAGCAGTTCTTC.

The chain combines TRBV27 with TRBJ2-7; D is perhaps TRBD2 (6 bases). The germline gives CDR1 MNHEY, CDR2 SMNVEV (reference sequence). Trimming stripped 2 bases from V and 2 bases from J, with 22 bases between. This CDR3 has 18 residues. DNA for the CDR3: TGTGCCAGCAGTTTAAGGTGGCTAGCGCTTGATTCCACCTACGAGCAGTACTTC. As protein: CASSLRWLALDSTYEQYF.

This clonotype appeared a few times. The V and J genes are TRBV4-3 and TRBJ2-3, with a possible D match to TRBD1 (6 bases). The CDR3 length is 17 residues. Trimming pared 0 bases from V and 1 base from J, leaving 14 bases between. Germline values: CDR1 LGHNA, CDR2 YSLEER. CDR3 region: CASSQDANRVGTDTQYF. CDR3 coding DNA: TGCGCCAGCAGCCAAGATGCAAACAGGGTTGGCACAGATACGCAGTATTTT.

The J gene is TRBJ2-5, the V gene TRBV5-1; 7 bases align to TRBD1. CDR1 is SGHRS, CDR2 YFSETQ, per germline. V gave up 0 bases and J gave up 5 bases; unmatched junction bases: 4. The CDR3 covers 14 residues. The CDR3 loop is CASSLGQGRETQYF. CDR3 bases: TGCGCCAGCAGCTTGGGACAGGGCAGGGAGACCCAGTACTTC.

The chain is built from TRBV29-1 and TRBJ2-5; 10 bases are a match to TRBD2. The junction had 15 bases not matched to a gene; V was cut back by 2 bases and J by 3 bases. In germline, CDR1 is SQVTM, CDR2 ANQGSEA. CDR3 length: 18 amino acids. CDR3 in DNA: TGCAGCGTTGAATTGGTTGGGGAACTAGCGGGACCTGAAGAGACCCAGTACTTC. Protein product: CSVELVGELAGPEETQYF.

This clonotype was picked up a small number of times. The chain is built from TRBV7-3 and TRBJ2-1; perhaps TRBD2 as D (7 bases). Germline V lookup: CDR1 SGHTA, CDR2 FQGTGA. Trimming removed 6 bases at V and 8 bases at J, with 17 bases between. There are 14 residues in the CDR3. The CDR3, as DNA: TGTGCCAGCAGAAGGGGGGGCGGGAGCCATGAGCAGTTCTTC. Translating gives CASRRGGGSHEQFF.

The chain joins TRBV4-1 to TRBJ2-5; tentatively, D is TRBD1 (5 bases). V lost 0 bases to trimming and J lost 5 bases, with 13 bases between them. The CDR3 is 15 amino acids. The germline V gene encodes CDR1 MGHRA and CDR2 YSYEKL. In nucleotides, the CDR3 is TGCGCCAGCAGCCAAGAAACAGGCCCTTGGGAGACCCAGTACTTC. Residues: CASSQETGPWETQYF.

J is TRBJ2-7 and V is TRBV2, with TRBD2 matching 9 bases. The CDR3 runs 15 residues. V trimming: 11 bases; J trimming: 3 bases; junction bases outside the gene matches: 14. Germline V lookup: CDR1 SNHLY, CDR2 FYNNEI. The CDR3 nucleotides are TGTGCCCTATTGGAGGCGGGAGGGCCTGACTACGAGCAGTACTTC. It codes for CALLEAGGPDYEQYF.

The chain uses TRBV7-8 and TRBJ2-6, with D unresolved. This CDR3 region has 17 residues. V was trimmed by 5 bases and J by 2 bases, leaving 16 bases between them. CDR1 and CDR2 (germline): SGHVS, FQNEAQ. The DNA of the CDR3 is TGTGCCAGCAGCCCCCGTTTCACCATCGCTGGGGCCAACGTCCTGACTTTC. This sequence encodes CASSPRFTIAGANVLTF.

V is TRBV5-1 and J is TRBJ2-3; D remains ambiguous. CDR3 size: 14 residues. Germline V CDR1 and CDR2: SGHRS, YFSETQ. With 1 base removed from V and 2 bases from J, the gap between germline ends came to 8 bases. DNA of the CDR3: TGCGCCAGCAGCTTGATAGGGTTCACAGATACGCAGTATTTT. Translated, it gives CASSLIGFTDTQYF.

The CDR3 loop is CASSSTLSSGAGGAYEQYF. CDR3 in DNA: TGTGCCAGCAGCTCCACCCTCAGCTCGGGCGCGGGAGGGGCCTACGAGCAGTACTTC. The V call is TRBV11-2, the J call TRBJ2-7; 9 positions agree with TRBD2. V shed 4 bases, J shed 2 bases, and the junction held 18 bases outside the gene matches. The CDR3 spans 19 residues. Germline V CDR1 and CDR2: SGHAT, FQNNGV.

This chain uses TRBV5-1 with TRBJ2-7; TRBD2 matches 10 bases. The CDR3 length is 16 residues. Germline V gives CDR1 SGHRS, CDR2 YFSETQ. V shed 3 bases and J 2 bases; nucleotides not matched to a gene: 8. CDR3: CASSWGGLADTYEQYF. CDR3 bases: TGCGCCAGCAGCTGGGGTGGACTAGCGGACACCTACGAGCAGTACTTC.

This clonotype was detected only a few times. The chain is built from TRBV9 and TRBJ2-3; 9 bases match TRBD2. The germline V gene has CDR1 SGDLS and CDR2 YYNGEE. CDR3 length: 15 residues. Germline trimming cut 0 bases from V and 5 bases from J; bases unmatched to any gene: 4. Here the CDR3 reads CASSVETSGLDTQYF. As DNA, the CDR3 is TGTGCCAGCAGCGTAGAGACTAGCGGTCTAGATACGCAGTATTTT.

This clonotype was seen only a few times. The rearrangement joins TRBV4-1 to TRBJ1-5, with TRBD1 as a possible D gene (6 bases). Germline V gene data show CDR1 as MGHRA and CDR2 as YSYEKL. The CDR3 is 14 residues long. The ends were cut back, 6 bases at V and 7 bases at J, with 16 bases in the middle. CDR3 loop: CASSPGQFAQPQHF. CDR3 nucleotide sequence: TGCGCCAGCAGTCCCGGACAGTTCGCGCAGCCCCAGCATTTT.

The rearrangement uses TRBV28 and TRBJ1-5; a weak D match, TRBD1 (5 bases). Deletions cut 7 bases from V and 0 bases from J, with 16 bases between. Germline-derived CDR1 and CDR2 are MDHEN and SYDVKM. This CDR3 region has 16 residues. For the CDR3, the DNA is TGTGCCAGCACCCTCCAGGGAAGCTATAGCAATCAGCCCCAGCATTTT. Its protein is CASTLQGSYSNQPQHF.

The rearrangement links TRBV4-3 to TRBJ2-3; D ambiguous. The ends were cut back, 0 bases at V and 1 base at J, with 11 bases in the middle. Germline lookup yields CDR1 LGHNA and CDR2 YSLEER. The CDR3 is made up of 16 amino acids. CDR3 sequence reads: CASSQELYVGTDTQYF. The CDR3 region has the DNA TGCGCCAGCAGCCAAGAATTGTACGTCGGCACAGATACGCAGTATTTT.

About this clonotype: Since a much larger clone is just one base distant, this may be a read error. The CDR3 bases are TGTGCCAGCAGCCTACTAACAACTATTGAAAAACTGTTTTTT. Translating gives CASSLLTTIEKLFF. The rearrangement links TRBV3-1 to TRBJ1-4; the D is unclear. The CDR3 has 14 residues. The germline CDR1 and CDR2 sequences are LGHDT and YNNKEL (reference sequence).

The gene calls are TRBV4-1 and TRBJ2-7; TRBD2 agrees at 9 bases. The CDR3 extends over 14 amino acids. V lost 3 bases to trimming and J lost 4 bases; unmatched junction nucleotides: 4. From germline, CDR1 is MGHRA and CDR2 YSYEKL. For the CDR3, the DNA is TGCGCCAGCAGCCACGGACTAGCGCAATACGAGCAGTACTTC. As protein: CASSHGLAQYEQYF.

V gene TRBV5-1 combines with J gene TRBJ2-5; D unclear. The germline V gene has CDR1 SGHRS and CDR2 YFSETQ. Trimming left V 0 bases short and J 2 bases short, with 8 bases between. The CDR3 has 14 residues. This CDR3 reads CASSLEASQETQYF. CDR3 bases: TGCGCCAGCAGCTTGGAAGCTTCTCAAGAGACCCAGTACTTC.

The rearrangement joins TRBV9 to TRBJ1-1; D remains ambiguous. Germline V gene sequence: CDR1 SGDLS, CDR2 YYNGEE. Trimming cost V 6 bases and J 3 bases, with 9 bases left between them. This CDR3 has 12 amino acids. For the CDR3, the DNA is TGTGCCAGCAACCCGGCCGACACTGAAGCTTTCTTT. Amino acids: CASNPADTEAFF.

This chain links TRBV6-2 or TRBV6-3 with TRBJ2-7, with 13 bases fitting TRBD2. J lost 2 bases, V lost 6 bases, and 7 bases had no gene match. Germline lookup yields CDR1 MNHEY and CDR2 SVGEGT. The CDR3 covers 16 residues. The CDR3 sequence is CASRSGLAGETYEQYF. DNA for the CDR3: TGTGCCAGCAGAAGCGGACTAGCGGGAGAAACCTACGAGCAGTACTTC.

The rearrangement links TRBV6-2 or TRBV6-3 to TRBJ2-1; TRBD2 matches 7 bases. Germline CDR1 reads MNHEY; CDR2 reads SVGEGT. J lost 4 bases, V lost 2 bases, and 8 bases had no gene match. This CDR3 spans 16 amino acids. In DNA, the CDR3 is TGTGCCAGCAGTTACGGTGGCGGGAGTCCTTACAATGAGCAGTTCTTC. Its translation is CASSYGGGSPYNEQFF.

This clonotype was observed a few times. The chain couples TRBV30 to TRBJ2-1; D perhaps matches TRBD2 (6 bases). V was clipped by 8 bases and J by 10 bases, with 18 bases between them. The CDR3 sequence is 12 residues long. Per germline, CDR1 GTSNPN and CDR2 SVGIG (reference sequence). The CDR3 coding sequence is TGTGCCGGCGCGGGACTGGGCATAGAGCAGTTCTTC. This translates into CAGAGLGIEQFF.

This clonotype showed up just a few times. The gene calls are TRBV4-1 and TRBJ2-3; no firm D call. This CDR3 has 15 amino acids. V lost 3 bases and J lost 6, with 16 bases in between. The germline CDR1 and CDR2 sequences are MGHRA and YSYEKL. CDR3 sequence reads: CASSHNQASSDTQYF. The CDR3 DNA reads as TGCGCCAGCAGCCACAACCAGGCCAGTTCGGATACGCAGTATTTT.

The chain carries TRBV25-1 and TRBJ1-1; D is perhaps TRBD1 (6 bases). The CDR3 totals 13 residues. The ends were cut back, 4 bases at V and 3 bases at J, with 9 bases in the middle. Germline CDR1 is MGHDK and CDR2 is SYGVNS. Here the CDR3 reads CASSAGTHTEAFF. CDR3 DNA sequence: TGTGCCAGCAGTGCCGGGACACACACTGAAGCTTTCTTT.

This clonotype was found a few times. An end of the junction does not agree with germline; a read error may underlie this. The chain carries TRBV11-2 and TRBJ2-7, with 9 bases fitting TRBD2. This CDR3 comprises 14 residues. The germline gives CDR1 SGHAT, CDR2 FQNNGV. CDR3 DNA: TGTGCCAGCAGACCGGGGCTAGCGGGACCCACCACTGTCTTC. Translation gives CASRPGLAGPTTVF.

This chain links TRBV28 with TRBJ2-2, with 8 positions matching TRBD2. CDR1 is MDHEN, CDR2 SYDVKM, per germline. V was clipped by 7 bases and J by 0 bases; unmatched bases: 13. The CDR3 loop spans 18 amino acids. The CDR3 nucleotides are TGTGCCAGCATTAACCGATTGGGACTAGAAGCGAACACCGGGGAGCTGTTTTTT. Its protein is CASINRLGLEANTGELFF.

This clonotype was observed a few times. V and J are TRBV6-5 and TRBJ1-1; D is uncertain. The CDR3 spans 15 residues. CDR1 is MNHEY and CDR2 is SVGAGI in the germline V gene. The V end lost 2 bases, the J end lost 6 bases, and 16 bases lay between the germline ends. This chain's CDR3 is CASSYLLAGRAEAFF. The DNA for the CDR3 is TGTGCCAGCAGTTACCTCTTGGCCGGGAGAGCTGAAGCTTTCTTT.

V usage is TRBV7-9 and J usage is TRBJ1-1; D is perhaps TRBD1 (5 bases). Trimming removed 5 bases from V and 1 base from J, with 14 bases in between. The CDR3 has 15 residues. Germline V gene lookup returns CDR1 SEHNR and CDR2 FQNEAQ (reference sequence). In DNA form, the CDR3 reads TGTGCCAGCAGCCCCGGGGCAGATCCGAACACTGAAGCTTTCTTT. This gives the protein CASSPGADPNTEAFF.

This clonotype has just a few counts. The CDR3 protein is CSVPWRNEQYF. DNA for the CDR3: TGCAGCGTCCCCTGGAGGAACGAGCAGTACTTC. The gene calls are TRBV29-1 and TRBJ2-7; TRBD2 might be the D (5 bases). Germline lookup yields CDR1 SQVTM and CDR2 ANQGSEA. V was trimmed by 6 bases and J by 5 bases, leaving 11 bases between them. CDR3 size: 11 residues.

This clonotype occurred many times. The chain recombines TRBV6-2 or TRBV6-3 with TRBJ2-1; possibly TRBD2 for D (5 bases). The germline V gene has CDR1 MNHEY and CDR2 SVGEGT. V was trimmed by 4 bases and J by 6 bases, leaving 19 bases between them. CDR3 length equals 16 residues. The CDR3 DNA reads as TGTGCCAGCAGTTCCCCATCACTAGACCCCGGCAATGAGCAGTTCTTC. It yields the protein CASSSPSLDPGNEQFF.